This TCR beta chain was sequenced in a study of OX40 agonist ivuxolimab in advanced cancers. Study-wide context: Ivuxolimab, an agonist antibody against OX40 (CD134), was given to patients.

Generated by immunoSEQ multiplex PCR, the TCRdb table keeps only in-frame clones and is missing some. The sample carries 100,000 or so clones, around 86% recorded once. Excluded were patients having autoimmune disease history or systemic immunosuppression. Peripheral blood came from all dose cohorts at three timepoints. V was cut by 5 bases and J by 0 bases, with 14 bases left in between. Germline V lookup: CDR1 LNHNV, CDR2 YYDKDF (reference sequence). This CDR3 is built from 16 residues. The chain couples TRBV15 to TRBJ1-3; weak D call: TRBD1 (5 bases). The sequencing used CD4+ or CD8+ T cells sorted from blood, collected in a trial of the OX40 agonist ivuxolimab. The clonotype comes from an adult with an advanced solid tumor such as melanoma, head and neck, liver or kidney cancer. The CDR3 DNA reads TGTGCCACCAGCGCCTCGGGACGCCTCTCTGGAAACACCATATATTTT. Translation gives CATSASGRLSGNTIYF.